These 21 T cell receptor beta chains originate from one sample sequenced in a study of chemoradiotherapy in HPV16-positive cancers. Profiled with immunoSEQ multiplex PCR; TCRdb holds only in-frame clones, not every one. The repertoire holds approximately 12,000 clones, with roughly 70% as singletons. Sample collection was performed from a patient who underwent chemoradiotherapy. These receptors all come from a human donor with HPV-associated anogenital cancer.

The J gene is TRBJ2-7, the V gene TRBV5-1, with D perhaps TRBD1 (5 bases). The V and J ends lost 0 bases and 4 bases respectively, with 11 bases between them. The germline CDR1 and CDR2 sequences are SGHRS and YFSETQ. This CDR3 is 14 amino acids long. CDR3 nucleotides: TGCGCCAGCAGCTTGGCTCAGGGTGTGTACGAGCAGTACTTC. Translation: CASSLAQGVYEQYF.

The chain recombines TRBV5-1 with TRBJ2-1, with 14 positions matching TRBD2. Trimming at V came to 2 bases and at J to 8 bases, leaving 6 bases not matched to a gene. CDR3 length: 16 amino acids. Germline CDR1 SGHRS, CDR2 YFSETQ. DNA of the CDR3: TGCGCCAGCAGCTTTGGGACTAGCGGGAGTGGCGATGAGCAGTTCTTC. It specifies CASSFGTSGSGDEQFF.

The rearrangement links TRBV6-1 to TRBJ2-4; D perhaps matches TRBD1 (6 bases). This CDR3 has 14 amino acids. V was clipped by 8 bases and J by 8 bases, with 19 bases between them. CDR1 and CDR2 (germline): MNHNS, SASEGT. The CDR3 reads CASRTAEGIYIQYF. DNA for the CDR3: TGTGCCAGCCGGACAGCTGAGGGGATATACATTCAGTACTTC.

This clone was observed a single time. The genes are TRBV15 and TRBJ2-7; D may be TRBD2 (6 bases). From germline, CDR1 is LNHNV and CDR2 YYDKDF (reference sequence). V was clipped by 1 base and J by 1 base, with 11 bases between them. There are 15 residues in the CDR3. This CDR3 is CATSRGRDGSYEQYF. As DNA, the CDR3 is TGTGCCACCAGCAGAGGGAGGGACGGGTCCTACGAGCAGTACTTC.

V and J are TRBV5-8 and TRBJ1-1; no firm D call. CDR3 length: 15 amino acids. Deletions cut 4 bases from V and 1 base from J, with 14 bases between. Germline lookup yields CDR1 SGHTS and CDR2 YDEGEE. The CDR3 loop is CASSPIRYSNTEAFF. In DNA form, the CDR3 reads TGTGCCAGCAGCCCAATCCGGTATTCGAACACTGAAGCTTTCTTT.

The chain links TRBV11-3 to TRBJ2-1, with TRBD1 matching 8 bases. V gave up 5 bases and J gave up 6 bases; unmatched junction bases: 3. This CDR3 comprises 13 residues. Germline V lookup: CDR1 SGHNT, CDR2 YENEEA. The CDR3 protein is CASSPGQGNEQFF. DNA for the CDR3: TGTGCCAGCAGCCCCGGACAGGGCAATGAGCAGTTCTTC.

This chain uses TRBV6-5 with TRBJ2-7; tentative D call: TRBD2 (6 bases). This CDR3 has 15 residues. V was pared by 2 bases and J by 2 bases, with 13 bases between. Germline CDR1 is MNHEY and CDR2 is SVGAGI. The CDR3 loop reads CASSYGDSHPYEQYF. The CDR3 nucleotides are TGTGCCAGCAGTTACGGGGACTCCCACCCCTACGAGCAGTACTTC.

This clone showed up just once. The CDR3, as DNA: TGTGCCAGCAGTTACATCGGGGGCGGCACCGGGGAGCTGTTTTTT. The encoded protein is CASSYIGGGTGELFF. The V call is TRBV6-5, the J call TRBJ2-2; D is perhaps TRBD1 or TRBD2 (6 bases each). V gave up 2 bases and J gave up 4 bases, with 11 bases separating them. The CDR3 length is 15 residues. Germline V lookup: CDR1 MNHEY, CDR2 SVGAGI.

The chain carries TRBV6-6 and TRBJ2-2; 7 bases are a match to TRBD2. Trimming cost V 5 bases and J 3 bases; bases outside gene matches: 9. Germline CDR1 MNHNY, CDR2 SVGAGI (reference sequence). The CDR3 loop spans 16 amino acids. CDR3 sequence (DNA): TGTGCCAGCAGTCCGTTTTTCCGGGGGGACACCGGGGAGCTGTTTTTT. Translation gives CASSPFFRGDTGELFF.

This chain links TRBV18 with TRBJ2-5; 11 positions agree with TRBD2. Trimming took 1 base from V and 5 from J; bases not matched to a gene: 12. Germline loops: CDR1 KGHSH, CDR2 LQKENI. This CDR3 contains 18 residues. The CDR3 sequence is CASSPLTIAGGPFETQYF. Written as DNA, the CDR3 is TGTGCCAGCTCACCACTGACAATAGCGGGAGGGCCGTTCGAGACCCAGTACTTC.

The chain is built from TRBV28 and TRBJ1-1, with D possibly TRBD1 on 5 matching bases. Trimming took 7 bases from V and 6 from J, leaving 21 bases between them. The germline CDR1 and CDR2 sequences are MDHEN and SYDVKM. The CDR3 contains 15 residues. The CDR3 loop reads CASTLEGHSNPEAFF. The CDR3 region has the DNA TGTGCCAGCACACTGGAGGGGCATTCGAATCCTGAAGCTTTCTTT.

The chain joins TRBV30 to TRBJ2-7, with 10 bases that match TRBD2. The CDR3 sequence is 14 residues long. V lost 1 base to trimming and J lost 5 bases; unmatched junction nucleotides: 5. Germline V gene sequence: CDR1 GTSNPN, CDR2 SVGIG (reference sequence). Written as DNA, the CDR3 is TGTGCCTGGAGTGCTAGCGGGAGTTGGAACGAGCAGTACTTC. Translation: CAWSASGSWNEQYF. The full variable domain, with the rest looked up from reference TRBV30 and TRBJ2-7, is SQTIHQWPATLVQPVGSPLSLECTVEGTSNPNLYWYRQAAGRGLQLLFYSVGIGQISSEVPQNLSASRPQDRQFILSSKKLLLSDSGFYLCAWSASGSWNEQYFGPGTRLTVT.

V usage is TRBV9 and J usage is TRBJ2-3, with TRBD2 identical over 9 bases. The V and J ends lost 0 bases and 3 bases, in that order; junction bases with no gene match: 2. Germline V gene lookup returns CDR1 SGDLS and CDR2 YYNGEE. The CDR3 is made up of 15 amino acids. For the CDR3, the DNA is TGTGCCAGCAGCGTAGGCGGGAGGGGAACAGATACGCAGTATTTT. It yields the protein CASSVGGRGTDTQYF.

Here the CDR3 reads CAISEREGSRDQYF. The CDR3, as DNA: TGTGCCATCAGTGAGAGGGAGGGATCAAGAGACCAGTACTTC. This sequence joins TRBV10-3 and TRBJ2-5; TRBD2 agrees at 7 bases. Germline trimming cut 2 bases from V and 10 bases from J; bases unmatched to any gene: 10. From germline, CDR1 is ENHRY and CDR2 SYGVKD. CDR3 size: 14 residues.

The chain joins TRBV5-5 to TRBJ2-5, with a weak D call TRBD2 (5 bases). CDR1 SGHKS and CDR2 YYEKEE come from the germline V gene (reference sequence). The length of the CDR3 is 14 residues. The germline V and J ends were trimmed by 3 bases and 1 base, with 10 bases remaining between them. In DNA, the CDR3 is TGTGCCAGCAGCTCGCGGGTGGCCCAAGAGACCCAGTACTTC. Protein sequence: CASSSRVAQETQYF.

In its sample, this clone was seen once. The chain uses TRBV5-4 and TRBJ2-7; 13 nucleotides match TRBD2. The ends lost 0 bases at V and 1 base at J; junction bases unmatched: 1. Germline V gene lookup returns CDR1 SGHNT and CDR2 YYREEE (reference sequence). The CDR3 contains 16 residues. The chain's CDR3 is CASSLGLAGGSYEQYF. The CDR3 nucleotides read TGTGCCAGCAGCTTGGGACTAGCGGGAGGATCCTACGAGCAGTACTTC.

The genes are TRBV5-1 and TRBJ1-5, with D unresolved. V was shortened by 0 bases and J by 7 bases, with 8 bases between the two germline ends. CDR1 SGHRS and CDR2 YFSETQ come from the germline V gene. This CDR3 contains 13 residues. The CDR3 region is CASSLDPSQPQHF. The DNA of the CDR3 is TGCGCCAGCAGCTTGGATCCTAGCCAGCCCCAGCATTTT.

The J gene is TRBJ2-1, the V gene TRBV7-9; 11 bases agree with TRBD2. This CDR3 is 17 amino acids long. Trimming at V came to 6 bases and at J to 4 bases, leaving 11 bases not matched to a gene. The germline gives CDR1 SEHNR, CDR2 FQNEAQ (reference sequence). The DNA for the CDR3 is TGTGCCAGCAGTGCTTGGATTAGCGGGGGGGTATACAATGAGCAGTTCTTC. Translated, it gives CASSAWISGGVYNEQFF.

V gene TRBV29-1 combines with J gene TRBJ1-1; unclear D gene. Trimming took off 6 bases at V and 0 bases at J, with 17 bases between the two ends. This CDR3 contains 15 residues. The V gene's germline CDR1 is SQVTM and CDR2 ANQGSEA. This CDR3 reads CSVLIDGPMNTEAFF. For the CDR3, the DNA is TGCAGCGTATTGATCGACGGACCGATGAACACTGAAGCTTTCTTT. The complete variable domain, with remaining parts taken from reference TRBV29-1 and TRBJ1-1, reads SAVISQKPSRDICQRGTSLTIQCQVDSQVTMMFWYRQQPGQSLTLIATANQGSEATYESGFVIDKFPISRPNLTFSTLTVSNMSPEDSSIYLCSVLIDGPMNTEAFFGQGTRLTVV.

This clone was seen a single time. A junction end diverges from the germline sequence, so it may reflect a read error. The rearrangement uses TRBV4-3 and TRBJ2-5; 7 positions agree with TRBD1. Germline assignment: CDR1 LGHNA and CDR2 YSLEER. The CDR3 is made up of 16 amino acids. The CDR3 nucleotides are TGCGCCAGCAGCCAAGACGGGACAGCCTCTCAAGAGGCCCAGTACTTC. It yields the protein CASSQDGTASQEAQYF.

The V call is TRBV25-1, the J call TRBJ1-5; TRBD1 aligns across 7 bases. There are 13 residues in the CDR3. J was trimmed by 3 bases and V by 6 bases; bases with no gene match: 2. CDR1 is MGHDK, CDR2 SYGVNS, per germline. CDR3 residues: CASRTGINQPQHF. The DNA of the CDR3 is TGTGCCAGCAGGACAGGGATCAATCAGCCCCAGCATTTT. Using reference TRBV25-1 and TRBJ1-5 for the parts outside the CDR3, the full variable domain is EADIYQTPRYLVIGTGKKITLECSQTMGHDKMYWYQQDPGMELHLIHYSYGVNSTEKGDLSSESTVSRIRTEHFPLTLESARPSHTSQYLCASRTGINQPQHFGDGTRLSIL.